Sequencing of this T cell receptor (beta chain) was carried out in a study of blood T cell repertoires in COVID-19. The V segment lost 0 bases and the J segment 5 bases; nucleotides outside the gene matches: 6. The CDR3 runs 15 residues. Germline assignment: CDR1 SGHRS and CDR2 YFSETQ. This table comes from immunoSEQ multiplex PCR, and its TCRdb copy is limited to in-frame clones, with some not included. The sample yields fewer than 350,000 clones, 75% to 90% seen once. This TCR was recovered from a woman in her twenties or thirties with acute COVID-19. The sequenced material came from PBMCs or T cells enriched from blood (not recorded which). The J gene is TRBJ2-5, the V gene TRBV5-1; 8 positions agree with TRBD1. The CDR3 bases are TGCGCCAGCAGCTTGGTGGGACAGGCGGGGGAGACCCAGTACTTC. This translates into CASSLVGQAGETQYF.